This paragraph covers one T cell receptor (beta chain) sequence. Its specificity is not known. The data were obtained in a study of T cell responses to AZD1222 COVID-19 vaccine. Whole-study results and caveats: Most donors were white British, females outnumbered males, and clonal diversity was possibly underestimated. The peak T cell response came first, and repertoires were sampled only after it. Two doses of AZD1222 preceded a rise in Spike-specific TCR breadth and depth.

Using immunoSEQ multiplex PCR, the repertoire was profiled, and TCRdb retains in-frame clones only, with some absent. The sample consists of 180,000 or so clones, just over 85% of them appearing once. The CDR3 loop spans 11 amino acids. V was clipped by 8 bases and J by 2 bases, with 7 bases between them. Germline CDR1 is SNHLY and CDR2 is FYNNEI. The sample consisted of peripheral blood, taken on day 0 of AZD1222 vaccination. The chain recombines TRBV2 with TRBJ2-7, with D unclear. This receptor was identified in an adult in good health. CDR3 sequence: CASSEAYEQYF. The CDR3 DNA follows: TGTGCCAGCTCCGAGGCCTACGAGCAGTACTTC.